Presented here are 27 T cell receptor beta chains from one specimen sequenced in a study of tumor-infiltrating lymphocytes in localized non-small cell lung cancer. Method: immunoSEQ multiplex PCR; TCRdb's copy keeps in-frame clones and lacks some. The table lists about 8,400 clones, roughly 82% of them singletons. The sample comprised lung tumor tissue. These receptors were collected from a human donor with non-small cell lung cancer.

V usage is TRBV30 and J usage is TRBJ2-5; D gene unclear. This CDR3 is 14 amino acids long. Per germline, CDR1 GTSNPN and CDR2 SVGIG (reference sequence). Trimming removed 0 bases from V and 7 bases from J, with 15 bases in between. The CDR3 nucleotides are TGTGCCTGGAGTGTGGCATCACGAGGAACGACCCAGTACTTC. Encoded protein: CAWSVASRGTTQYF.

The rearrangement uses TRBV19 and TRBJ2-5; 14 bases agree with TRBD2. Trimming at V came to 7 bases and at J to 0 bases, leaving 13 bases not matched to a gene. Germline CDR1 is LNHDA and CDR2 is SQIVND (reference sequence). This CDR3 region has 19 residues. CDR3 bases: TGTGCCAGTACGGGCAGGACTAGCGGGAGGCCCCAGTACCAAGAGACCCAGTACTTC. Protein product: CASTGRTSGRPQYQETQYF.

This clone was seen a handful of times. The rearrangement joins TRBV2 to TRBJ2-1; TRBD2 aligns across 9 bases. The CDR3 has 15 amino acids. V dropped 2 bases and J dropped 9; count of bases not matched to a gene: 8. The germline CDR1 and CDR2 sequences are SNHLY and FYNNEI. The CDR3 DNA reads TGTGCCAGCAGTGAATTCGCGGGAGGGCCTGTTGAGCAGTTCTTC. This gives the protein CASSEFAGGPVEQFF.

This chain connects TRBV10-3 to TRBJ1-5; TRBD1 agrees at 10 bases. The junction had 11 bases not matched to a gene; V was cut back by 7 bases and J by 5 bases. CDR3 size: 16 residues. The germline V gene has CDR1 ENHRY and CDR2 SYGVKD. CDR3 in amino acids: CAINRPGTGEDQPQHF. As DNA, the CDR3 is TGTGCCATCAACCGCCCCGGGACAGGGGAAGATCAGCCCCAGCATTTT.

This chain connects TRBV18 to TRBJ2-6; D unresolved. The CDR3 totals 14 residues. Per the germline V gene, CDR1 is KGHSH and CDR2 is LQKENI. Trimming removed 2 bases at V and 0 bases at J, with 2 bases between. As DNA, the CDR3 is TGTGCCAGCTCACCAGGCTCTGGGGCCAACGTCCTGACTTTC. Translation gives CASSPGSGANVLTF.

The rearrangement links TRBV25-1 to TRBJ2-7; D may be TRBD2 (5 bases). The V gene lost 3 bases and the J gene lost 4 bases, with 16 bases spanning the gap. Germline V gene lookup returns CDR1 MGHDK and CDR2 SYGVNS. CDR3 length: 15 amino acids. The CDR3 here is CASSEGVMSIYEQYF. The CDR3, as DNA: TGTGCCAGCAGTGAGGGAGTCATGAGCATATACGAGCAGTACTTC.

This sequence joins TRBV7-7 and TRBJ2-5; D not certain. The germline V gene encodes CDR1 SSHAT and CDR2 FNYEAQ (reference sequence). Trimming left V 3 bases short and J 1 base short, with 9 bases between. The CDR3 covers 14 residues. The CDR3 nucleotides read TGTGCCAGCAGCTTCTTGGGTCCCCAAGAGACCCAGTACTTC. It specifies CASSFLGPQETQYF.

This clone appeared once. The V and J genes are TRBV20-1 and TRBJ1-1; D remains unclear. Germline CDR1 DFQATT, CDR2 SNEGSKA (reference sequence). The CDR3 spans 11 residues. V was cut by 4 bases and J by 7 bases, with 10 bases left in between. The CDR3 bases are TGCAGTGCTACCGGACGGAGTGAAGCTTTCTTT. This sequence encodes CSATGRSEAFF.

In DNA form, the CDR3 reads TGTGCCAGCATGGAGAGGGGGAACACTGAAGCTTTCTTT. This gives the protein CASMERGNTEAFF. V usage is TRBV27 and J usage is TRBJ1-1; perhaps TRBD1 as D (5 bases). The V end lost 7 bases, the J end lost 1 base, and 10 bases lay between the germline ends. From germline, CDR1 is MNHEY and CDR2 SMNVEV (reference sequence). This CDR3 is built from 13 residues.

This clone showed up just a few times. The chain employs TRBV18 and TRBJ1-1, with 7 bases matching TRBD1. This CDR3 comprises 12 residues. The V and J ends lost 6 bases and 11 bases, in that order; junction bases with no gene match: 9. CDR1 is KGHSH, CDR2 LQKENI, per germline. Written as DNA, the CDR3 is TGTGCCAGCTCGCCAGCCGACAGGGAGGCTTTCTTT. Translation gives CASSPADREAFF.

The genes are TRBV27 and TRBJ2-6; 7 nucleotides match TRBD1. V trimming: 6 bases; J trimming: 4 bases; junction bases outside the gene matches: 15. This CDR3 is 18 amino acids long. Germline CDR1 reads MNHEY; CDR2 reads SMNVEV (reference sequence). The CDR3 reads CASSSTTGMKLGANVLTF. The CDR3 nucleotides read TGTGCCAGCAGCTCTACGACAGGGATGAAACTGGGGGCCAACGTCCTGACTTTC.

This clone appeared a single time. The chain joins TRBV28 to TRBJ2-1, with a possible D match to TRBD1 (5 bases). CDR1 and CDR2 (germline): MDHEN, SYDVKM. Trimming took 2 bases from V and 14 from J, leaving 16 bases between them. This CDR3 is built from 13 residues. CDR3: CASSLGAWYNEFF. The CDR3 region has the DNA TGTGCCAGCAGTTTAGGGGCCTGGTACAACGAGTTCTTC.

The genes are TRBV10-3 and TRBJ2-2, with TRBD1 identical over 9 bases. The V gene end was trimmed by 9 bases and the J gene end by 7 bases; junction bases not matched to a gene: 6. Germline-derived CDR1 and CDR2 are ENHRY and SYGVKD. The CDR3 runs to 13 residues. For the CDR3, the DNA is TGTGCCATGAACAACAGGGGGCACGGGGAGCTGTTTTTT. Protein product: CAMNNRGHGELFF.

The rearrangement joins TRBV5-4 to TRBJ2-7; maybe TRBD1 (6 bases). The CDR3 is made up of 13 amino acids. CDR1 and CDR2 from the germline V gene are SGHNT and YYREEE (reference sequence). V lost 4 bases to trimming and J lost 5 bases, with 13 bases between them. CDR3: CASSRPQGDEQYF. CDR3 in DNA: TGTGCCAGCAGCCGCCCACAGGGCGACGAGCAGTACTTC.

The chain combines TRBV4-1 with TRBJ2-7; D remains ambiguous. The CDR3 covers 14 residues. Germline values: CDR1 MGHRA, CDR2 YSYEKL. V gave up 0 bases and J gave up 5 bases, with 11 bases separating them. The CDR3 bases are TGCGCCAGCAGCCAAGATTTGGGGTGGGACGAGCAGTACTTC. Amino acid sequence: CASSQDLGWDEQYF.

The CDR3 DNA sequence: TGTGCCAGCTCACCGGGCGGGGGAATCGGCTATGGCTACACCTTC. Translation gives CASSPGGGIGYGYTF. This chain links TRBV18 with TRBJ1-2; D is perhaps TRBD1 (5 bases). Germline lookup yields CDR1 KGHSH and CDR2 LQKENI. V lost 3 bases, J lost 4 bases, and 15 bases lay in between. This CDR3 region has 15 residues.

Notes on this clone: Mismatch with germline at one junction end may stem from a read error. This chain joins TRBV6-1 and TRBJ2-7; D is perhaps TRBD1 (6 bases). The CDR3 totals 12 residues. Germline-derived CDR1 and CDR2 are MNHNS and SASEGT. The CDR3 loop is CASREGTGKQYF. CDR3 coding DNA: TGTGCCAGCAGGGAAGGTACAGGGAAGCAGTACTTC.

V gene TRBV5-6 combines with J gene TRBJ2-7; D is perhaps TRBD1 (5 bases). This CDR3 region has 13 residues. Trimming removed 0 bases from V and 6 bases from J, with 10 bases in between. The germline V gene encodes CDR1 SGHDT and CDR2 YYEEEE. Written as DNA, the CDR3 is TGTGCCAGCAGCTTGGTTGCCAGGGCCGAGCAGTACTTC. It is translated as CASSLVARAEQYF.

The chain joins TRBV5-1 to TRBJ2-3, with 11 bases aligning to TRBD2. The CDR3 runs 17 residues. V shed 4 bases, J shed 0 bases, and the junction held 7 bases outside the gene matches. Germline lookup yields CDR1 SGHRS and CDR2 YFSETQ. The CDR3 DNA reads TGCGCCAGCAGCCCGATAGCGGGAGGGGTAAGCACAGATACGCAGTATTTT. Its protein product is CASSPIAGGVSTDTQYF. The whole variable domain, filled in from reference TRBV5-1 and TRBJ2-3, reads KAGVTQTPRYLIKTRGQQVTLSCSPISGHRSVSWYQQTPGQGLQFLFEYFSETQRNKGNFPGRFSGRQFSNSRSEMNVSTLELGDSALYLCASSPIAGGVSTDTQYFGPGTRLTVL.

The CDR3 here is CASGLGSFGDTQYF. The CDR3 DNA is TGTGCTAGTGGTTTAGGTTCCTTTGGTGATACGCAGTATTTT. The chain links TRBV12-5 to TRBJ2-3; D uncertain. CDR3 length: 14 residues. V was trimmed by 3 bases and J by 6 bases, leaving 13 bases between them. Germline V gene data show CDR1 as LGHNT and CDR2 as FRNRAP.

This rearrangement joins TRBV2 to TRBJ2-5, with TRBD2 as a possible D gene (6 bases). The CDR3 covers 15 residues. Germline V gives CDR1 SNHLY, CDR2 FYNNEI. Trimming took off 8 bases at V and 4 bases at J, with 20 bases between the two ends. The CDR3 DNA reads TGTGCCAGCGAAGCGGGCGGCCTAAAGGGAGAGACCCAGTACTTC. Translated: CASEAGGLKGETQYF.

This clone appeared a single time. The genes are TRBV27 and TRBJ2-7, with D perhaps being TRBD1 or TRBD2 (5 bases each). Per germline, CDR1 MNHEY and CDR2 SMNVEV (reference sequence). The CDR3 sequence is 16 residues long. The V and J ends lost 1 base and 3 bases respectively, with 16 bases between them. For the CDR3, the DNA is TGTGCCAGCAGTTTATTACCAGGGAGAACTATCTACGAGCAGTACTTC. It is translated as CASSLLPGRTIYEQYF.

The chain joins TRBV13 to TRBJ2-7, with 12 bases matching TRBD2. The CDR3 consists of 15 residues. The V and J ends lost 5 bases and 6 bases, in that order; junction bases with no gene match: 8. Germline assignment: CDR1 PRHDT and CDR2 FYEKMQ (reference sequence). This CDR3 is CASSLRTSGKAEQYF. In DNA, the CDR3 is TGTGCCAGCAGCCTTCGGACTAGCGGGAAGGCCGAGCAGTACTTC.

This clone has a handful of counts. The chain has TRBV9 and TRBJ2-1, with a possible D match to TRBD2 (5 bases). Germline-derived CDR1 and CDR2 are SGDLS and YYNGEE. V was clipped by 0 bases and J by 12 bases, with 10 bases between them. The CDR3 loop spans 12 amino acids. CDR3 in amino acids: CASSVAGSGQFF. The CDR3, as DNA: TGTGCCAGCAGCGTAGCGGGATCGGGGCAGTTCTTC.

The chain couples TRBV5-1 to TRBJ2-7; 7 bases fit TRBD2. V was pared by 0 bases and J by 7 bases, with 10 bases of the junction left unmatched. The germline gives CDR1 SGHRS, CDR2 YFSETQ. This CDR3 has 15 amino acids. CDR3 region: CASSLVASGSLEQYF. In DNA, the CDR3 is TGCGCCAGCAGCTTGGTGGCTAGCGGAAGCTTGGAGCAGTACTTC.

This clone was counted a few times. The chain links TRBV28 to TRBJ2-5; possibly TRBD1 for D (5 bases). The CDR3 loop spans 14 amino acids. Trimming shortened V by 7 bases and J by 5 bases, and 17 bases separated the two germline ends. The germline CDR1 and CDR2 sequences are MDHEN and SYDVKM. The CDR3 loop reads CASISRGTAETQYF. CDR3 DNA sequence: TGTGCCAGCATCTCAAGGGGTACGGCCGAGACCCAGTACTTC.

This clone was counted between two and nine times. The chain uses TRBV29-1 and TRBJ1-1; D perhaps matches TRBD1 (5 bases). This CDR3 contains 10 residues. Looked up from germline, CDR1 is SQVTM and CDR2 is ANQGSEA. The V end was cut by 7 bases, the J end by 4 bases, with 7 bases between. The CDR3 DNA follows: TGCAGCGGGGACGGCACTGAAGCTTTCTTT. It translates to CSGDGTEAFF.